A selection of T cell receptor beta chains follows, all from one sample in a study of shared clonotypes between healthy human individuals. Using immunoSEQ multiplex PCR, the repertoire was profiled, and TCRdb retains in-frame clones only, with some absent. Of over 2 million clones listed, 95% are singletons. Material for sequencing was naive CD4+ T cells sorted from blood. The receptors derive from a young man in good health. The CDR3 runs from the conserved cysteine through the conserved F or W. The D gene is left open where the match is weak. Rows may omit the clone size; those that give it use once, few, many or a size class.

D gene: TRBD1; V gene: TRBV5-1; clone size: -; J gene: TRBJ2-7; CDR3 DNA: TGCGCCAGCAGCTTGGAGGAGGACAGGGGCGCCTACGAGCAGTACTTC; CDR3 protein: CASSLEEDRGAYEQYF
D gene: TRBD2; V gene: TRBV11-2; clone size: -; J gene: TRBJ2-1; CDR3 DNA: TGTGCCAGCAGCTTAACCAGCGGGGAGTACAATGAGCAGTTCTTC; CDR3 protein: CASSLTSGEYNEQFF
D gene: TRBD1; V gene: TRBV30; clone size: once; J gene: TRBJ1-5; CDR3 DNA: TGTGCCTTCACGACAGGGAATAGCAATCAGCCCCAGCATTTT; CDR3 protein: CAFTTGNSNQPQHF
D gene: -; V gene: TRBV12-2; clone size: once; J gene: TRBJ1-3; CDR3 DNA: TGTGCAAGTCGCTTAGTGTTTTCTCATGGAAACACCATATATTTT; CDR3 protein: CASRLVFSHGNTIYF
D gene: -; V gene: TRBV2; clone size: -; J gene: TRBJ2-5; CDR3 DNA: TGTGCCAGCAACCCGCAGGGCTTGGAGACCCAGTACTTC; CDR3 protein: CASNPQGLETQYF
D gene: -; V gene: TRBV28; clone size: -; J gene: TRBJ1-6; CDR3 DNA: TGTGCCAGCAGTTGGCGCATTTCCAATTCACCCCTCCACTTT; CDR3 protein: CASSWRISNSPLHF
D gene: TRBD1; V gene: TRBV2; clone size: -; J gene: TRBJ2-2; CDR3 DNA: TGTGCCAGCAGTGTGACAGGGTGGACCGGGGAGCTGTTTTTT; CDR3 protein: CASSVTGWTGELFF
D gene: TRBD2; V gene: TRBV7-2; clone size: -; J gene: TRBJ2-7; CDR3 DNA: TGTGCCAGCAGCTTACCCCTAGCGGGAGGGACCTACGAGCAGTACTTC; CDR3 protein: CASSLPLAGGTYEQYF
D gene: -; V gene: TRBV18; clone size: -; J gene: TRBJ2-1; CDR3 DNA: TGTGCCAGCTCACCTCGGACACCTTACAATGAGCAGTTCTTC; CDR3 protein: CASSPRTPYNEQFF
D gene: -; V gene: TRBV6-6; clone size: -; J gene: TRBJ2-7; CDR3 DNA: TGTGCCAGGGATACCCGGGCTACTCCTGTGGGGCAGTACTTC; CDR3 protein: CARDTRATPVGQYF
D gene: -; V gene: TRBV30; clone size: -; J gene: TRBJ2-5; CDR3 DNA: TGTGCCTGGACCAGCATTAACCAAGAGACCCAGTACTTC; CDR3 protein: CAWTSINQETQYF
D gene: TRBD1; V gene: TRBV6-5; clone size: -; J gene: TRBJ2-5; CDR3 DNA: TGTGCCAGCAGTTACCCCGGGACAGGAGGGACCCAGTACTTC; CDR3 protein: CASSYPGTGGTQYF
D gene: TRBD1; V gene: TRBV18; clone size: -; J gene: TRBJ1-3; CDR3 DNA: TGTGCCAGCTCACCGCTACCGGTAGGGACAGCTGACTCGGGAAACACCATATATTTT; CDR3 protein: CASSPLPVGTADSGNTIYF
D gene: TRBD1; V gene: TRBV4-3; clone size: -; J gene: TRBJ1-5; CDR3 DNA: TGCGCCAGCAGCCAGACAGGGCTCAATCAGCCCCAGCATTTT; CDR3 protein: CASSQTGLNQPQHF
D gene: TRBD1; V gene: TRBV29-1; clone size: -; J gene: TRBJ2-7; CDR3 DNA: TGCAGCGTCCAACCGGGACAGGTTCCCTACGAGCAGTACTTC; CDR3 protein: CSVQPGQVPYEQYF
D gene: TRBD1; V gene: TRBV28; clone size: -; J gene: TRBJ2-1; CDR3 DNA: TGTGCCAGCAGTCAGACAGGGATCAGGGACAATGAGCAGTTCTTC; CDR3 protein: CASSQTGIRDNEQFF
D gene: TRBD1; V gene: TRBV13; clone size: -; J gene: TRBJ1-2; CDR3 DNA: TGTGCCAGCAGCTTATTCCTGGCAGGGGGCGATCCCGCCTATGGCTACACCTTC; CDR3 protein: CASSLFLAGGDPAYGYTF
D gene: -; V gene: TRBV7-2; clone size: -; J gene: TRBJ1-6; CDR3 DNA: TGTGCCAGCAAGCTTTCGGATGGCGGCACACTTCTTTCACCCCTCCACTTT; CDR3 protein: CASKLSDGGTLLSPLHF
D gene: TRBD1; V gene: TRBV9; clone size: -; J gene: TRBJ1-1; CDR3 DNA: TGTGCCAGCAGCGGTCTTCAGGGGGTAGCTTTCTTT; CDR3 protein: CASSGLQGVAFF
D gene: -; V gene: TRBV6-4; clone size: -; J gene: TRBJ2-5; CDR3 DNA: TGTGCCAGCAGTGCCACCATTCCGGGGGAGACCCAGTACTTC; CDR3 protein: CASSATIPGETQYF
D gene: -; V gene: TRBV25-1; clone size: -; J gene: TRBJ1-4; CDR3 DNA: TGTGCCAGCAGTGAAGGGGGCTTGGGTGAAAAACTGTTTTTT; CDR3 protein: CASSEGGLGEKLFF
D gene: TRBD2; V gene: TRBV9; clone size: -; J gene: TRBJ2-3; CDR3 DNA: TGTGCCAGCAGCGTAGCGAATAGCGGGAGATTCAATACGCAGTATTTT; CDR3 protein: CASSVANSGRFNTQYF
D gene: -; V gene: TRBV7-9; clone size: -; J gene: TRBJ2-3; CDR3 DNA: TGTGCCAGCAGCTCGTTCGAGGGCACAGATACGCAGTATTTT; CDR3 protein: CASSSFEGTDTQYF
D gene: -; V gene: TRBV7-8; clone size: -; J gene: TRBJ2-7; CDR3 DNA: TGTGCCAGCAGCTTATCTGCAGGGATCCACGAGCAGTACTTC; CDR3 protein: CASSLSAGIHEQYF
D gene: -; V gene: TRBV7-2; clone size: many; J gene: TRBJ2-7; CDR3 DNA: TGTGCCAGCACCGAAGGGGGTCGCACCTACGAGCAGTACTTC; CDR3 protein: CASTEGGRTYEQYF
D gene: -; V gene: TRBV4-3; clone size: -; J gene: TRBJ2-4; CDR3 DNA: TGCGCCAGCAGCCAAGATAGAGGGGGGACAGATCTAGCCAAAAACATTCAGTACTTC; CDR3 protein: CASSQDRGGTDLAKNIQYF
D gene: TRBD2; V gene: TRBV14; clone size: -; J gene: TRBJ2-4; CDR3 DNA: TGTGCCAGCAGCCACGCCGGGACTAGCGGTTCAAACATTCAGTACTTC; CDR3 protein: CASSHAGTSGSNIQYF
D gene: -; V gene: TRBV30; clone size: -; J gene: TRBJ2-3; CDR3 DNA: TGTGCCTGGTCTATCCGGGTTTGGACGCAGTATTTT; CDR3 protein: CAWSIRVWTQYF
D gene: -; V gene: TRBV30; clone size: -; J gene: TRBJ2-7; CDR3 DNA: TGTGCCTGGAGTTCCCCTCGATTGGGTTCCTACGAGCAGTACTTC; CDR3 protein: CAWSSPRLGSYEQYF
D gene: -; V gene: TRBV11-2; clone size: -; J gene: TRBJ2-3; CDR3 DNA: TGTGCCAGCTCTCCTGGGCCCCTGAGCACAGATACGCAGTATTTT; CDR3 protein: CASSPGPLSTDTQYF
D gene: -; V gene: TRBV18; clone size: -; J gene: TRBJ2-2; CDR3 DNA: TGTGCCAGCTCACCACCGTACGGCTCCGGGGAGCTGTTTTTT; CDR3 protein: CASSPPYGSGELFF
D gene: -; V gene: TRBV6-1; clone size: -; J gene: TRBJ2-1; CDR3 DNA: TGTGCCAGCAGTGAAGGAAGGGCCCAAAGCTCCTACAATGAGCAGTTCTTC; CDR3 protein: CASSEGRAQSSYNEQFF
D gene: TRBD1; V gene: TRBV6-1; clone size: -; J gene: TRBJ1-2; CDR3 DNA: TGTGCCAGCACAGACCGGACAGGCGCAAACTATGGCTACACCTTC; CDR3 protein: CASTDRTGANYGYTF
D gene: -; V gene: TRBV7-6; clone size: -; J gene: TRBJ2-5; CDR3 DNA: TGTGCCAGCAACCAAGGGGGTGAGAAGACCCAGTACTTC; CDR3 protein: CASNQGGEKTQYF
D gene: TRBD1; V gene: TRBV11-2; clone size: -; J gene: TRBJ2-7; CDR3 DNA: TGTGCCAGCACCGGACAGGGGGCGTACGAGCAGTACTTC; CDR3 protein: CASTGQGAYEQYF
D gene: -; V gene: TRBV14; clone size: -; J gene: TRBJ1-1; CDR3 DNA: TGTGCCAGCAGTCCACGGTTGTCGAACACTGAAGCTTTCTTT; CDR3 protein: CASSPRLSNTEAFF
D gene: -; V gene: TRBV4-1; clone size: -; J gene: TRBJ2-7; CDR3 DNA: TGCGCCAGCAGCCAAGTCCCAGGTACCTACGAGCAGTACTTC; CDR3 protein: CASSQVPGTYEQYF
D gene: -; V gene: TRBV18; clone size: -; J gene: TRBJ2-5; CDR3 DNA: TGTGCCAGCTCACCACTCCCACGGGGAGAGACCCAGTACTTC; CDR3 protein: CASSPLPRGETQYF
D gene: TRBD2; V gene: TRBV5-1; clone size: -; J gene: TRBJ2-3; CDR3 DNA: TGCGCCAGCAGCTCGGGGGGTCTAGGTGATACGCAGTATTTT; CDR3 protein: CASSSGGLGDTQYF
D gene: TRBD2; V gene: TRBV30; clone size: -; J gene: TRBJ2-2; CDR3 DNA: TGTGCCTGGCAAACGGGAGGGCCAAACACCGGGGAGCTGTTTTTT; CDR3 protein: CAWQTGGPNTGELFF
D gene: TRBD1; V gene: TRBV28; clone size: -; J gene: TRBJ2-7; CDR3 DNA: TGTGCCAGCAGTTTATTCCGGGGGACAGGACAGGGGGCCTACGAGCAGTACTTC; CDR3 protein: CASSLFRGTGQGAYEQYF
D gene: TRBD2; V gene: TRBV7-9; clone size: once; J gene: TRBJ2-1; CDR3 DNA: TGTGCCAGCAGCTTAGGGACTAGCGCTTTTAGCTCCTACAATGAGCAGTTCTTC; CDR3 protein: CASSLGTSAFSSYNEQFF
D gene: -; V gene: TRBV19; clone size: -; J gene: TRBJ1-6; CDR3 DNA: TGTGCCAGTAGTATAGGGATGCAGATAGATTCACCCCTCCACTTT; CDR3 protein: CASSIGMQIDSPLHF
D gene: TRBD1; V gene: TRBV5-4; clone size: -; J gene: TRBJ2-7; CDR3 DNA: TGTGCCAGCAGTTCGCCGGGACAGGGGGCCCTAGTAACCTTC; CDR3 protein: CASSSPGQGALVTF
D gene: -; V gene: TRBV5-1; clone size: -; J gene: TRBJ1-1; CDR3 DNA: TGCGCCAGCAGCATCGGCGGAATGAACACTGAAGCTTTCTTT; CDR3 protein: CASSIGGMNTEAFF
D gene: -; V gene: TRBV5-1; clone size: -; J gene: TRBJ2-3; CDR3 DNA: TGCGCCAGCAGCGTGGACGACCCCGGATCCACAGATACGCAGTATTTT; CDR3 protein: CASSVDDPGSTDTQYF
D gene: TRBD1; V gene: TRBV10-3; clone size: -; J gene: TRBJ1-2; CDR3 DNA: TGTGCCATCAGTGAGTGGGGACAGGAAGCTGGCTACACCTTC; CDR3 protein: CAISEWGQEAGYTF
D gene: TRBD2; V gene: TRBV7-2; clone size: -; J gene: TRBJ2-5; CDR3 DNA: TGTGCCAGCAGCTCCACTCGACTAGCGGTCTTATCCACCCAGTACTTC; CDR3 protein: CASSSTRLAVLSTQYF
D gene: -; V gene: TRBV25-1; clone size: -; J gene: TRBJ1-1; CDR3 DNA: TGTGCCAGCATAGAGTCAGGGGCGAGCACTGAAGCTTTCTTT; CDR3 protein: CASIESGASTEAFF
D gene: -; V gene: TRBV28; clone size: -; J gene: TRBJ1-1; CDR3 DNA: TGTGCCAGCACCCTGTTACAGGGCATGAACACTGAAGCTTTCTTT; CDR3 protein: CASTLLQGMNTEAFF
D gene: TRBD2; V gene: TRBV7-6; clone size: -; J gene: TRBJ2-5; CDR3 DNA: TGTGCCAGCAGCTCAGGGGGACTAGCGGTTCAAGAGACCCAGTACTTC; CDR3 protein: CASSSGGLAVQETQYF
D gene: -; V gene: TRBV9; clone size: -; J gene: TRBJ1-2; CDR3 DNA: TGTGCCAGCAGCGCGAGGACGGATTCCTCTTATGGCTACACCTTC; CDR3 protein: CASSARTDSSYGYTF